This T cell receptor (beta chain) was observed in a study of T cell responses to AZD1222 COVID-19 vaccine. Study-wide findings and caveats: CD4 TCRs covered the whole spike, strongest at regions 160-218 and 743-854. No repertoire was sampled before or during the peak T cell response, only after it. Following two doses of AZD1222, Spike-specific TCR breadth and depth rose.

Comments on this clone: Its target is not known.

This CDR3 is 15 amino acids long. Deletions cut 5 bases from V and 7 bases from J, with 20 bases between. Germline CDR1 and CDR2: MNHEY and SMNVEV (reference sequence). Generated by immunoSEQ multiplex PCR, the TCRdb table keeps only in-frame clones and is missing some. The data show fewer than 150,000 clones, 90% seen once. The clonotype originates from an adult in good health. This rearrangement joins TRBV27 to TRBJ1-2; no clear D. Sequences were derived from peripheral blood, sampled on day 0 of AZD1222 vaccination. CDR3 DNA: TGTGCCAGCAGTCCGACTGGGCGCGGTGAAGGTGGCTACACCTTC. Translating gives CASSPTGRGEGGYTF.